This T cell receptor (beta chain) was profiled in a study of blood T cell repertoires in COVID-19. Study-wide background: Both acute and convalescent COVID-19 samples were obtained from the United States, Italy and Spain.

Under the authors' procedure: Scientists estimated how many nucleated cells there were by amplifying reference gene primers. Method: immunoSEQ multiplex PCR; TCRdb's copy keeps in-frame clones and lacks some. V, J and clone size derive from that table, while D and trimming were established from the DNA sequence. Of about 160,000 clones listed, about 81% are singletons. The V end lost 6 bases, the J end lost 6 bases, and 10 bases lay between the germline ends. This CDR3 has 11 amino acids. CDR1 and CDR2 from the germline V gene are DFQATT and SNEGSKA (reference sequence). Sequencing was carried out using peripheral blood. This clonotype was sampled from a woman at least 80 years old with acute or convalescent COVID-19. The rearrangement joins TRBV20-1 to TRBJ2-3; D may be TRBD1 (5 bases). The CDR3 region is CSARRQDTQYF. The CDR3 region has the DNA TGCAGTGCAAGGCGACAGGATACGCAGTATTTT.